Given below is one T cell receptor beta chain in context. The record originates from a study of blood T cell repertoires in COVID-19. About the study: Some COVID-19 samples were acute and others convalescent; all came from the United States, Italy and Spain.

Those enrolled in Seattle joined during active infection and were followed longitudinally afterward. Sequenced by immunoSEQ multiplex PCR; TCRdb stores in-frame clones only, minus some. The table shows about 220,000 clones, with around four fifths occurring only once. The CDR3 consists of 15 residues. The germline V gene encodes CDR1 MNHNY and CDR2 SVGAGI (reference sequence). Trimming left V 2 bases short and J 6 bases short, with 17 bases between. The clonotype was recovered from a woman in her 70s with COVID-19, enrolled during active disease. Sequenced input: peripheral blood. The chain joins TRBV6-6 to TRBJ2-7; TRBD1 might be the D (6 bases). CDR3 DNA: TGTGCCAGCAGTTACCCAACTTCTCAGGGGCCCGAGCAGTACTTC. It codes for CASSYPTSQGPEQYF.